This T cell receptor (beta chain) was found in a study of blood T cell repertoires in COVID-19. Germline V lookup: CDR1 SGHAT, CDR2 FQNNGV. The CDR3 totals 13 residues. The ends lost 7 bases at V and 3 bases at J; junction bases unmatched: 5. One Seattle source followed patients from active infection through their disease course. Under the authors' procedure: The assay estimated nucleated cells by amplifying reference gene primers. The data were produced by immunoSEQ multiplex PCR, yet TCRdb's version contains in-frame clones alone and is incomplete. That table supplies the V and J calls and clone size; D and trimming were determined from the DNA. This sample has 150,000 to 200,000 clones, with approximately 95% found just once.

Sequenced material: peripheral blood. This TCR derives from a woman aged 55-69 years with COVID-19, enrolled during active disease. This chain joins TRBV11-2 and TRBJ1-2; 7 bases agree with TRBD1. The CDR3 DNA reads as TGTGCCAGCACCCTTGACAGGGACTATGGCTACACCTTC. This translates into CASTLDRDYGYTF.